The 13 T cell receptor beta chains given below trace back to one sample, sequenced in a study of T cells in Graves' hyperthyroidism and ophthalmopathy (dated by TCRdb to between 2018 and 2020). To prepare the library, multiplex PCR was applied. These reads were obtained on an Illumina HiSeq 2000. Amplification of TCR beta CDR3 regions was carried out from RNA transcripts. The first round of RT-PCR for the TCR CDR3 was performed with the HTBI primer set and the Qiagen OneStep RT-PCR kit. TCRdb applied fastp at Q25 and MiXCR to the public reads, then kept only in-frame beta chains. Every CDR3 protein is listed once, alongside the most common genes and DNA of its rows. The sample table holds approximately 270,000 distinct CDR3 sequences, of which approximately 15% were seen once. Clones ranked in the top ten supply 10% to 15% of the sample. The sequencing sample was made of blood. The source of these receptors is a woman in her 40s with Graves' hyperthyroidism that later progressed to Graves' ophthalmopathy.

This clonotype occurred many times. V usage is TRBV20-1 and J usage is TRBJ1-4; D possibly corresponds to TRBD1 (5 bases). Germline assignment: CDR1 DFQATT and CDR2 SNEGSKA (reference sequence). Trimming removed 3 bases from V and 3 bases from J, with 14 bases in between. The CDR3 consists of 15 residues. CDR3 region: CSARGPLSANEKLFF. Written as DNA, the CDR3 is TGCAGTGCTAGGGGACCGCTTAGCGCTAATGAAAAACTGTTTTTT.

This clonotype was seen only a few times. The gene calls are TRBV7-9 and TRBJ2-7, with D perhaps TRBD2 (6 bases). Trimming shortened V by 4 bases and J by 2 bases, and 18 bases separated the two germline ends. The germline V gene encodes CDR1 SEHNR and CDR2 FQNEAQ (reference sequence). The CDR3 extends over 16 amino acids. The CDR3, as DNA: TGTGCCAGCAGCTACGCTAGCCGGGAGCGCCCCTACGAGCAGTACTTC. This sequence encodes CASSYASRERPYEQYF.

This clonotype was counted at least ten times. The CDR3 spells CASSRMGGYNEQFF. In DNA, the CDR3 is TGTGCCAGCAGCCGGATGGGAGGATACAATGAGCAGTTCTTC. V usage is TRBV3-1 and J usage is TRBJ2-1, with a tentative D call TRBD2 (6 bases). The CDR3 is 14 residues long. CDR1 and CDR2 (germline): LGHDT, YNNKEL (reference sequence). V lost 4 bases, J lost 4 bases, and 11 bases lay in between.

In this sample, this clonotype turned up many times. The rearrangement uses TRBV29-1 and TRBJ1-3; maybe TRBD1 (6 bases). Between the trimmed V and J ends, which lost 6 bases and 2 bases, there was a span of 14 bases. Germline values: CDR1 SQVTM, CDR2 ANQGSEA. There are 14 residues in the CDR3. The CDR3 sequence is CSVLAGATGNTIYF. The CDR3 bases are TGCAGCGTGCTCGCGGGGGCAACTGGAAACACCATATATTTT.

This clonotype was found many times. The V and J genes are TRBV28 and TRBJ2-3, with unresolved D. Germline V gene data show CDR1 as MDHEN and CDR2 as SYDVKM. The germline V and J ends were trimmed by 6 bases and 3 bases, with 19 bases remaining between them. This CDR3 spans 16 amino acids. The CDR3 DNA reads as TGTGCCAGCAGCCCTTGGTCGGTTCAAGTGACAGATACGCAGTATTTT. Translating it yields CASSPWSVQVTDTQYF.

This clonotype has at least ten counts. The CDR3 nucleotides read TGTGCCAGCAGTTTAACACCGTATCAAGAGACCCAGTACTTC. Its protein is CASSLTPYQETQYF. The genes are TRBV6-1 and TRBJ2-5; D uncertain. Trimming shortened V by 5 bases and J by 2 bases, and 12 bases separated the two germline ends. The CDR3 totals 14 residues. Per germline, CDR1 MNHNS and CDR2 SASEGT.

This chain links TRBV29-1 with TRBJ2-7; D is unclear. This CDR3 comprises 10 residues. CDR1 SQVTM and CDR2 ANQGSEA come from the germline V gene. Between the trimmed V and J ends, which lost 4 bases and 4 bases, there was a span of 5 bases. This CDR3 is CSVAEYEQYF. CDR3 nucleotide sequence: TGCAGCGTTGCCGAATACGAGCAGTACTTC.

The chain is built from TRBV7-9 and TRBJ2-7; D is uncertain. The germline V gene encodes CDR1 SEHNR and CDR2 FQNEAQ (reference sequence). The V end lost 2 bases, the J end lost 1 base, and 9 bases lay between the germline ends. The CDR3 covers 14 residues. This CDR3 reads CASSLSGISYEQYF. The CDR3 DNA sequence: TGTGCCAGCAGCTTATCAGGAATTTCCTACGAGCAGTACTTC.

This clonotype was picked up many times. The V gene is TRBV28, the J gene TRBJ1-1; perhaps TRBD1 as D (6 bases). CDR3 size: 15 residues. V was pared by 2 bases and J by 1 base, with 11 bases between. Germline-derived CDR1 and CDR2 are MDHEN and SYDVKM. CDR3: CASSLRGHTNTEAFF. DNA of the CDR3: TGTGCCAGCAGTTTAAGGGGACATACGAACACTGAAGCTTTCTTT.

This clonotype showed up many times. This sequence joins TRBV10-3 and TRBJ1-1; D remains unclear. Trimming stripped 3 bases from V and 3 bases from J, with 8 bases between. The CDR3 is made up of 13 amino acids. Per germline, CDR1 ENHRY and CDR2 SYGVKD. Here the CDR3 DNA reads TGTGCCATCAGTGAAAGGGATCACACTGAAGCTTTCTTT. The encoded protein is CAISERDHTEAFF.

This sequence joins TRBV6-1 and TRBJ2-7, with TRBD1 identical over 7 bases. V dropped 5 bases and J dropped 4; count of bases not matched to a gene: 11. This CDR3 region has 15 residues. CDR1 and CDR2 from the germline V gene are MNHNS and SASEGT. CDR3 in DNA: TGTGCCAGCAGTCCCCTCCCGGGGACAGATTACGAGCAGTACTTC. Its translation is CASSPLPGTDYEQYF.

This clonotype was seen many times. V usage is TRBV5-1 and J usage is TRBJ2-5; 10 bases match TRBD1. The trim removed 4 bases at V and 5 bases at J, leaving 5 bases unmatched. The CDR3 is 14 amino acids. From germline, CDR1 is SGHRS and CDR2 YFSETQ. CDR3 sequence: CASSRDRGHETQYF. In nucleotides, the CDR3 is TGCGCCAGCAGCCGGGACAGGGGTCACGAGACCCAGTACTTC.

Comment on this clonotype: The conserved phenylalanine or tryptophan is not found at the CDR3 terminus, so this likely reflects a read error. This sequence joins TRBV5-1 and TRBJ1-1, with TRBD1 as a possible D gene (5 bases). The V end lost 4 bases, the J end lost 0 bases, and 16 bases lay between the germline ends. This CDR3 has 16 residues. Germline-derived CDR1 and CDR2 are SGHRS and YFSETQ. The CDR3 nucleotides are TGCGCCAGCAGCCCCGACCGGGGGGGAATGAACACTGAAGCTTTCTCT. Protein: CASSPDRGGMNTEAFS.